This is a list of T cell receptor beta chains from one sample in a study of cytotoxic CD8 clonotypes in ibrutinib-treated CLL. Repertoires were generated with immunoSEQ multiplex PCR, while TCRdb's copy carries only in-frame clones and drops some. The sample has approximately 92,000 clones, roughly four fifths seen once. Source: PBMCs, taken after 24 months of ibrutinib treatment. The receptor source for this set is a human donor with chronic lymphocytic leukemia. Both conserved end residues are trimmed from each CDR3. The order of the fields is J gene, V gene, CDR3 protein.

TRBJ1-1 | TRBV7-6 | ASSSREKTEAF
TRBJ2-3 | TRBV7-9 | ASSLVAGSTDTQY
TRBJ1-1 | TRBV5-1 | ASSFGGDTEAF
TRBJ2-1 | TRBV10-3 | AISERTDTYNEQF
TRBJ2-2 | TRBV5-1 | ASSSRGAGGRNTGELF
TRBJ2-7 | TRBV4-1 | ASSLYRDANEQY
TRBJ1-2 | TRBV5-1 | ASSLGLAGEGYT
TRBJ2-7 | TRBV30 | AWSVIRAYEQY
TRBJ1-1 | TRBV6-1 | ASSEPRVNTEAF
TRBJ1-1 | TRBV18 | ASSKEPRALNTEAF
TRBJ2-3 | TRBV28 | ASSPGTFPDTQY
TRBJ1-1 | TRBV7-9 | ASSLLGVGNTEAF
TRBJ2-3 | TRBV29-1 | SARVDTDTQY
TRBJ1-2 | TRBV14 | ASSSGLDYGYT
TRBJ1-1 | TRBV9 | ASTPPGTGGATEAF
TRBJ1-1 | TRBV6-1 | ATAGTVNTEAF
TRBJ1-1 | TRBV6-6 | ASSFSGAEAF
TRBJ1-4 | TRBV28 | ASTPREALVEKLF
TRBJ1-6 | TRBV7-3 | ASSSLLNSPLH
TRBJ2-3 | TRBV2 | ASSKGTALSTDTQY
TRBJ1-2 | TRBV5-1 | ASSPGGQVNNGYT
TRBJ1-5 | TRBV7-9 | ASSPTGGGSNQPQH
TRBJ1-1 | TRBV15 | ATAALYQGATEAF
TRBJ2-3 | TRBV11-3 | ASSPQGSGTDTQY
TRBJ2-5 | TRBV27 | ASSLLTGEAQY
TRBJ2-5 | TRBV10-2 | ASSAAGGTETQY
TRBJ1-5 | TRBV28 | ASSPWQLGGRGNQPQH
TRBJ1-5 | TRBV6-1 | ASSPPSRQPQH
TRBJ2-7 | TRBV5-1 | ASSPGTFEQY
TRBJ1-3 | TRBV4-1 | ASSRGGRSSGNTIY
TRBJ1-2 | TRBV7-9 | ASSFQGEYGYT
TRBJ1-4 | TRBV7-9 | ASSLDGWEKLF
TRBJ1-1 | TRBV29-1 | SVGQGGKNTEAF
TRBJ1-3 | TRBV9 | ASSVWVSGNTIY
TRBJ2-7 | TRBV30 | AWAGLANEQY
TRBJ2-5 | TRBV14 | ASSQGSGALETQY
TRBJ1-6 | TRBV2 | ASSESPYPPLH
TRBJ1-1 | TRBV5-1 | ATKDRAGAEAF
TRBJ2-5 | TRBV5-1 | ASSLGQGAGALETQY
TRBJ1-5 | TRBV29-1 | SARTGLHQPQH
TRBJ2-1 | TRBV5-1 | ASSGRDNPRDEQF
TRBJ2-5 | TRBV5-8 | ASSLGRGYETQY
TRBJ1-2 | TRBV6-5 | ASSYSGGANYGYT
TRBJ2-7 | TRBV11-2 | ASSGLGYEQY
TRBJ2-7 | TRBV6-5 | ASSYAGTGSYEQY
TRBJ1-6 | TRBV5-1 | ASSRQDRGSSYNSPLH
TRBJ2-2 | TRBV11-3 | ASSLGDRGNGELF
NA | TRBV6-6 | ASRLGLSSYEQY
TRBJ2-2 | TRBV2 | ASSRANTGELF
TRBJ1-2 | TRBV12-2 | ASRLGAGQKETYGYT
TRBJ1-1 | TRBV18 | ASSPFLGEAF
TRBJ2-3 | TRBV29-1 | SVETSTDTQY
TRBJ2-7 | TRBV30 | AWSLGPYEQY